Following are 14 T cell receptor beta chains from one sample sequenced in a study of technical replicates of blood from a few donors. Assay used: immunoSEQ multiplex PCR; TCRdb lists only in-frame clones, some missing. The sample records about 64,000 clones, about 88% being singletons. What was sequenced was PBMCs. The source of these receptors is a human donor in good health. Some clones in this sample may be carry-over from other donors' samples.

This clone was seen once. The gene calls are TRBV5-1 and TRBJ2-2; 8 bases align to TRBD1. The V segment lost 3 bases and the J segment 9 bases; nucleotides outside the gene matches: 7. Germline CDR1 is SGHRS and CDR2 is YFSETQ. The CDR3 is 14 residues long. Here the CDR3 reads CASSSGTGVWELFF. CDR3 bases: TGCGCCAGCAGCTCCGGGACAGGAGTCTGGGAGCTGTTTTTT. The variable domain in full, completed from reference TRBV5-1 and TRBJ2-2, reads KAGVTQTPRYLIKTRGQQVTLSCSPISGHRSVSWYQQTPGQGLQFLFEYFSETQRNKGNFPGRFSGRQFSNSRSEMNVSTLELGDSALYLCASSSGTGVWELFFGEGSRLTVL.

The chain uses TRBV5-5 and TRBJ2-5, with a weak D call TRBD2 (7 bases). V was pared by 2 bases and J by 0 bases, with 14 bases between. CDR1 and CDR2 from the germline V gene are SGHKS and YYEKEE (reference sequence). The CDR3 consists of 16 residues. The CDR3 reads CASSLTGGPYQETQYF. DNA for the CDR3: TGTGCCAGCAGCTTAACCGGGGGGCCGTACCAAGAGACCCAGTACTTC.

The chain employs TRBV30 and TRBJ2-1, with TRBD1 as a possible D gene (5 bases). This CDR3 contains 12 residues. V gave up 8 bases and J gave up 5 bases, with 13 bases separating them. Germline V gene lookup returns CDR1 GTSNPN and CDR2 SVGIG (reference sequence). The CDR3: CAGWTHHNEQFF. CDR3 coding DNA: TGTGCCGGGTGGACACACCACAATGAGCAGTTCTTC.

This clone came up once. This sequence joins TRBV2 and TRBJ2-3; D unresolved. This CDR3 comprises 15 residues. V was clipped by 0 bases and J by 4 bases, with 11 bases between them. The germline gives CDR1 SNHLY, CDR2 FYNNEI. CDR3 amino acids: CASSEAEAPADTQYF. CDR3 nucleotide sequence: TGTGCCAGCAGTGAAGCAGAGGCCCCGGCAGATACGCAGTATTTT.

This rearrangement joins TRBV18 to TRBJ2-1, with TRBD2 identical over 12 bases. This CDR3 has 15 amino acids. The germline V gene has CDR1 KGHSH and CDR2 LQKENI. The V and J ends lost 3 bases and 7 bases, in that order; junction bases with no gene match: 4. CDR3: CASSPWTSGDNEQFF. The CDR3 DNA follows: TGTGCCAGCTCACCCTGGACTAGCGGGGATAATGAGCAGTTCTTC.

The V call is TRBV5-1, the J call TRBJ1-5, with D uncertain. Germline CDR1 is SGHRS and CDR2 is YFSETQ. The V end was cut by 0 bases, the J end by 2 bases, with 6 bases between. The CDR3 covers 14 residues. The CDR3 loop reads CASSLEGGNQPQHF. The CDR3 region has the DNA TGCGCCAGCAGCTTGGAAGGAGGCAATCAGCCCCAGCATTTT.

CDR3 residues: CASRWTPNTEAFF. CDR3 DNA: TGTGCCAGCAGATGGACACCGAACACTGAAGCTTTCTTT. The chain recombines TRBV28 with TRBJ1-1; possibly TRBD1 for D (5 bases). Germline V gene lookup returns CDR1 MDHEN and CDR2 SYDVKM. This CDR3 is built from 13 residues. V dropped 6 bases and J dropped 1 base, with 9 bases sitting between them.

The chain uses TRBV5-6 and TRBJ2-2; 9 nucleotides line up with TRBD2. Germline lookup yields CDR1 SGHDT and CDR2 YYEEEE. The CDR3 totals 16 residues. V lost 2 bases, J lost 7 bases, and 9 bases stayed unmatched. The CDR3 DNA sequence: TGTGCCAGCAGCTTTTTTAGCGGGAGACAGGTCGGGGAGCTGTTTTTT. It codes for CASSFFSGRQVGELFF.

In DNA form, the CDR3 reads TGTGCCAGCAGTGAACAACAGGGGTATGAGCAGTTCTTC. Translation: CASSEQQGYEQFF. J is TRBJ2-1 and V is TRBV2, with 7 positions matching TRBD1. V dropped 2 bases and J dropped 8; count of bases not matched to a gene: 3. The CDR3 extends over 13 amino acids. Germline CDR1 reads SNHLY; CDR2 reads FYNNEI.

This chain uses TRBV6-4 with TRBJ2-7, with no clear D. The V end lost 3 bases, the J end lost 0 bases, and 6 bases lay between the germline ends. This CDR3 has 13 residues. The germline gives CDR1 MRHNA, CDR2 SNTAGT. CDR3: CASSETPSYEQYF. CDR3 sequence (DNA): TGTGCCAGCAGTGAAACTCCCTCCTACGAGCAGTACTTC.

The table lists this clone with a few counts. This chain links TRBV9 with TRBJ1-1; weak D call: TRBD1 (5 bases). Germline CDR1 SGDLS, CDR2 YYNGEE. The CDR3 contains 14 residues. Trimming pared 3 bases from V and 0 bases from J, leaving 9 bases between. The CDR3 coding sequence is TGTGCCAGCAGCGAACAGGTAATGAACACTGAAGCTTTCTTT. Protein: CASSEQVMNTEAFF.

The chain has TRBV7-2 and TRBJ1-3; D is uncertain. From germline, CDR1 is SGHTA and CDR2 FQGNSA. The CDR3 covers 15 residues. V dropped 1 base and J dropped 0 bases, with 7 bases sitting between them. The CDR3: CASSLGGYSGNTIYF. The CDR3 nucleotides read TGTGCCAGCAGCTTAGGCGGATACTCTGGAAACACCATATATTTT. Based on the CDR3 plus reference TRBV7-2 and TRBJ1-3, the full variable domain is GAGVSQSPSNKVTEKGKDVELRCDPISGHTALYWYRQSLGQGLEFLIYFQGNSAPDKSGLPSDRFSAERTGGSVSTLTIQRTQQEDSAVYLCASSLGGYSGNTIYFGEGSWLTVV.

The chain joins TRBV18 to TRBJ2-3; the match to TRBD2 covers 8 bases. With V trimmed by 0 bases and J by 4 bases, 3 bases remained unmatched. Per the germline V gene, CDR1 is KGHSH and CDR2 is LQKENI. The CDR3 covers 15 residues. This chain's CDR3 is CASSPPAGAPDTQYF. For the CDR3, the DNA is TGTGCCAGCTCACCACCAGCGGGAGCTCCAGATACGCAGTATTTT.

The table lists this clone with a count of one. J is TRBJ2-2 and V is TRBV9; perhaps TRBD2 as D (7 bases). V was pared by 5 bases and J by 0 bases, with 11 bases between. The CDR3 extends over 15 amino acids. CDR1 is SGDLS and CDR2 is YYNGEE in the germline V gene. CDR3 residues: CASRRGGTNTGELFF. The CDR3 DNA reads TGTGCCAGCAGGAGGGGGGGTACGAACACCGGGGAGCTGTTTTTT.